These 19 T cell receptor beta chains came from one sample sequenced in a study of response to subunit inactivated influenza vaccine. TCRdb itself ran the RT-PCR reads through MiXCR, one entry per CDR3 protein. The data contain 650,000 to 700,000 distinct CDR3 sequences, 15% to 18% of them seen just once; the ten biggest clones take up 11%. Sequences were derived from PBMCs from blood, sampled 11 to 12 days after vaccination. The receptors stem from a middle-aged man who received an inactivated influenza vaccine.

This clonotype was recorded at least ten times. The V gene is TRBV28, the J gene TRBJ2-5; D ambiguous. V was trimmed by 5 bases and J by 1 base, leaving 14 bases between them. Germline lookup yields CDR1 MDHEN and CDR2 SYDVKM. The CDR3 covers 15 residues. DNA for the CDR3: TGTGCCAGCAGTCCTAGGAGATGGGCCCAAGAGACCCAGTACTTC. Translation: CASSPRRWAQETQYF.

The V and J genes are TRBV9 and TRBJ2-1; D is undetermined. Germline lookup yields CDR1 SGDLS and CDR2 YYNGEE. V was trimmed by 0 bases and J by 1 base, leaving 5 bases between them. This CDR3 is built from 14 residues. In DNA form, the CDR3 reads TGTGCCAGCAGCGTAGCAGCGTCCTACAATGAGCAGTTCTTC. Its protein is CASSVAASYNEQFF.

The rearrangement joins TRBV10-3 to TRBJ2-2, with D uncertain. This CDR3 is 12 amino acids long. The germline CDR1 and CDR2 sequences are ENHRY and SYGVKD. The V end lost 6 bases, the J end lost 6 bases, and 8 bases lay between the germline ends. CDR3 residues: CAIRIRSGELFF. The DNA of the CDR3 is TGTGCCATCAGAATAAGATCCGGGGAGCTGTTTTTT.

This clonotype was seen ten or more times. V and J are TRBV27 and TRBJ1-1, with D unclear. With 3 bases removed from V and 0 bases from J, the gap between germline ends came to 8 bases. This CDR3 spans 14 amino acids. The V gene's germline CDR1 is MNHEY and CDR2 SMNVEV (reference sequence). The CDR3 sequence: CASSFSILNTEAFF. The CDR3 bases are TGTGCCAGCAGTTTCAGCATACTGAACACTGAAGCTTTCTTT.

This clonotype was counted ten times or more. The chain links TRBV19 to TRBJ2-2; TRBD2 agrees at 8 bases. The CDR3 has 14 amino acids. CDR1 LNHDA and CDR2 SQIVND come from the germline V gene (reference sequence). With 5 bases clipped from V and 5 bases from J, the junction kept 4 bases outside the gene matches. CDR3 coding DNA: TGTGCCAGTAGTCGGGAGGGCCGTACCGGGGAGCTGTTTTTT. Its translation: CASSREGRTGELFF. The full variable domain, in which reference TRBV19 and TRBJ2-2 provide the parts outside the CDR3, is DGGITQSPKYLFRKEGQNVTLSCEQNLNHDAMYWYRQDPGQGLRLIYYSQIVNDFQKGDIAEGYSVSREKKESFPLTVTSAQKNPTAFYLCASSREGRTGELFFGEGSRLTVL.

This chain links TRBV3-1 with TRBJ2-7; TRBD2 matches 7 bases. The germline gives CDR1 LGHDT, CDR2 YNNKEL (reference sequence). The CDR3 spans 15 residues. The V and J ends lost 1 base and 0 bases, in that order; junction bases with no gene match: 3. CDR3 sequence (DNA): TGTGCCAGCAGCCAAGTCGAGCGGGACTCCTACGAGCAGTACTTC. It specifies CASSQVERDSYEQYF.

The chain joins TRBV20-1 to TRBJ1-2; maybe TRBD1 (5 bases). Germline CDR1 and CDR2: DFQATT and SNEGSKA (reference sequence). The CDR3 covers 13 residues. Trimming stripped 4 bases from V and 0 bases from J, with 9 bases between. The CDR3 DNA reads as TGCAGTGCTACAGTGACAGCTAACTATGGCTACACCTTC. It codes for CSATVTANYGYTF.

This clonotype was picked up a small number of times. The chain couples TRBV28 to TRBJ2-7; TRBD2 matches at 9 bases. This CDR3 is 16 amino acids long. Germline CDR1 reads MDHEN; CDR2 reads SYDVKM. V gave up 8 bases and J gave up 0 bases; unmatched junction bases: 11. The CDR3 loop is CASLGAGGLGSYEQYF. The DNA for the CDR3 is TGTGCCAGCCTAGGGGCGGGAGGGCTTGGCTCCTACGAGCAGTACTTC.

This clonotype appeared many times. This chain connects TRBV5-1 to TRBJ2-1, with 8 bases that match TRBD1. V trimming: 7 bases; J trimming: 2 bases; junction bases outside the gene matches: 8. CDR1 is SGHRS, CDR2 YFSETQ, per germline. The CDR3 is 15 residues long. The CDR3 region is CASAGPGGTYNEQFF. The CDR3 DNA reads TGCGCCAGCGCGGGCCCAGGGGGCACCTACAATGAGCAGTTCTTC.

This clonotype was seen a few times. The chain joins TRBV10-3 to TRBJ2-3; D gene uncertain. Germline assignment: CDR1 ENHRY and CDR2 SYGVKD. The CDR3 consists of 13 residues. V gave up 4 bases and J gave up 1 base, with 6 bases separating them. Here the CDR3 reads CAISVTGTDTQYF. The DNA for the CDR3 is TGTGCCATCAGTGTGACCGGCACAGATACGCAGTATTTT.

The chain carries TRBV10-2 and TRBJ2-1, with a weak D call TRBD2 (7 bases). V lost 4 bases and J 8 bases, leaving 21 bases between the germline ends. The CDR3 sequence is 16 residues long. The germline gives CDR1 WSHSY, CDR2 SAAADI. The CDR3 DNA reads as TGCGCCAGCAGTGGTGGGGGGGCAGGTTCATTTTATGAGCAGTTCTTC. The encoded protein is CASSGGGAGSFYEQFF.

The rearrangement links TRBV18 to TRBJ2-2; D remains ambiguous. Germline V gene data show CDR1 as KGHSH and CDR2 as LQKENI. V gave up 2 bases and J gave up 0 bases, with 10 bases separating them. CDR3 size: 16 residues. The CDR3 DNA reads as TGTGCCAGCTCACCAGGTCGGCGGTCGAACACCGGGGAGCTGTTTTTT. Translated, it gives CASSPGRRSNTGELFF.

V is TRBV19 and J is TRBJ2-5; D is perhaps TRBD1 (6 bases). The CDR3 spans 12 residues. Germline values: CDR1 LNHDA, CDR2 SQIVND (reference sequence). Trimming pared 6 bases from V and 5 bases from J, leaving 10 bases between. This CDR3 reads CASSNRAETQYF. The CDR3 DNA follows: TGTGCCAGTAGCAACAGGGCGGAGACCCAGTACTTC.

V is TRBV7-2 and J is TRBJ2-5; 9 bases fit TRBD2. CDR1 SGHTA and CDR2 FQGNSA come from the germline V gene. The CDR3 totals 15 residues. V trimming: 3 bases; J trimming: 3 bases; junction bases outside the gene matches: 5. The CDR3 nucleotides read TGTGCCAGCAGCTTTAGCGGGAGTTTAAAAGAGACCCAGTACTTC. Encoded protein: CASSFSGSLKETQYF.

This clonotype showed up just a few times. This chain uses TRBV9 with TRBJ2-7; D is unclear. The ends were cut back, 0 bases at V and 3 bases at J, with 7 bases in the middle. CDR1 is SGDLS and CDR2 is YYNGEE in the germline V gene. The CDR3 totals 13 residues. Here the CDR3 DNA reads TGTGCCAGCAGCGTAGACCCCAACTACGAGCAGTACTTC. It encodes CASSVDPNYEQYF.

In this sample, this clonotype turned up a few times. V usage is TRBV11-2 and J usage is TRBJ2-3; D is uncertain. The CDR3 consists of 14 residues. Germline CDR1 is SGHAT and CDR2 is FQNNGV. V shed 5 bases and J shed 2 bases, with 11 bases lying between them. Here the CDR3 reads CASSPSSNTDTQYF. The DNA for the CDR3 is TGTGCCAGCAGCCCCTCCAGCAACACAGATACGCAGTATTTT.

This clonotype was counted only a few times. This rearrangement joins TRBV5-1 to TRBJ2-5; 14 nucleotides agree with TRBD2. From germline, CDR1 is SGHRS and CDR2 YFSETQ. V dropped 1 base and J dropped 7; count of bases not matched to a gene: 6. This CDR3 comprises 16 residues. CDR3 protein: CASSLQTSGRGGTQYF. The CDR3, as DNA: TGCGCCAGCAGCTTGCAGACTAGCGGGAGGGGTGGGACCCAGTACTTC. The variable domain in full, completed from reference TRBV5-1 and TRBJ2-5, reads KAGVTQTPRYLIKTRGQQVTLSCSPISGHRSVSWYQQTPGQGLQFLFEYFSETQRNKGNFPGRFSGRQFSNSRSEMNVSTLELGDSALYLCASSLQTSGRGGTQYFGPGTRLLVL.

The V gene is TRBV10-3, the J gene TRBJ2-7, with 10 bases identical to TRBD2. There are 15 residues in the CDR3. J was trimmed by 10 bases and V by 3 bases; bases with no gene match: 12. In germline, CDR1 is ENHRY, CDR2 SYGVKD. In DNA, the CDR3 is TGTGCCATCAGTGAAGGTCTTTCGGGACTAGCGTATCAGTACTTC. Translating it yields CAISEGLSGLAYQYF.

This clonotype has a handful of counts. The chain recombines TRBV5-1 with TRBJ2-1; 8 bases map to TRBD2. The V segment lost 0 bases and the J segment 0 bases; nucleotides outside the gene matches: 2. Germline V CDR1 and CDR2: SGHRS, YFSETQ. The CDR3 runs 16 residues. In nucleotides, the CDR3 is TGCGCCAGCAGCTTGGAAGCGGGGGTCTCCTACAATGAGCAGTTCTTC. Its protein product is CASSLEAGVSYNEQFF.